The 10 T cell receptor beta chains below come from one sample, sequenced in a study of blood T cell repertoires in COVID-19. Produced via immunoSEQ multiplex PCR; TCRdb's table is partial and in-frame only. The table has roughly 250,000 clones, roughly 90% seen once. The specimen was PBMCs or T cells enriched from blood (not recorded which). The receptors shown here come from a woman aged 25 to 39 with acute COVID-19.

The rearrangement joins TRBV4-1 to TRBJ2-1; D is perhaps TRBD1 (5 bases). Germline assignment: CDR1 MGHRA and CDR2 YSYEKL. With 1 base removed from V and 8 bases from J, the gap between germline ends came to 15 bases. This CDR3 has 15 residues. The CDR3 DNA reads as TGCGCCAGCAGCCAAGGGCAGGGTGGTAGAGATGAGCAGTTCTTC. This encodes CASSQGQGGRDEQFF.

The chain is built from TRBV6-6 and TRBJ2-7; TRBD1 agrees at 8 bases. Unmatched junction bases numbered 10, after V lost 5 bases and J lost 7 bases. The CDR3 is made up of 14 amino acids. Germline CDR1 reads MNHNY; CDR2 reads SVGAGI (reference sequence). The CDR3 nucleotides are TGTGCCAGCAGTCCTCCGGGACAGGTCGGGGAGCAGTACTTC. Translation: CASSPPGQVGEQYF.

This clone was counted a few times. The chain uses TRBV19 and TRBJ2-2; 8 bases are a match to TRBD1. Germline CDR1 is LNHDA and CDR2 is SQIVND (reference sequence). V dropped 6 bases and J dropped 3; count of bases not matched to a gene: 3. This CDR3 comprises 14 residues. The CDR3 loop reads CASRSGGDTGELFF. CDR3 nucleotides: TGTGCCAGTAGATCAGGGGGCGACACCGGGGAGCTGTTTTTT.

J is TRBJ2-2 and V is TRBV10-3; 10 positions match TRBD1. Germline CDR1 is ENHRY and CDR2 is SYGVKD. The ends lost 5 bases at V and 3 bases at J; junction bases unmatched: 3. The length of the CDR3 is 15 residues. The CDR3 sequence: CAISRGQGYTGELFF. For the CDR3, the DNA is TGTGCCATCAGTCGGGGACAGGGGTACACCGGGGAGCTGTTTTTT.

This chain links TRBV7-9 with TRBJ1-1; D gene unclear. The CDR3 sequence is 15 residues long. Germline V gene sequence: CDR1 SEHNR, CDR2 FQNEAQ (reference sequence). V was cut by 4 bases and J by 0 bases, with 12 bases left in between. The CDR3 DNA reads TGTGCCAGCAGCTCTCCGGGATTCCTGAACACTGAAGCTTTCTTT. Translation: CASSSPGFLNTEAFF.

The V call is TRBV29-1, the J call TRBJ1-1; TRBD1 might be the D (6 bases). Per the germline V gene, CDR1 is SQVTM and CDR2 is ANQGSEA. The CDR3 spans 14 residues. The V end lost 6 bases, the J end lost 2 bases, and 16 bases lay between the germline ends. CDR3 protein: CSVSRDTENTEAFF. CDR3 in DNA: TGCAGCGTCAGCCGGGACACAGAAAACACTGAAGCTTTCTTT.

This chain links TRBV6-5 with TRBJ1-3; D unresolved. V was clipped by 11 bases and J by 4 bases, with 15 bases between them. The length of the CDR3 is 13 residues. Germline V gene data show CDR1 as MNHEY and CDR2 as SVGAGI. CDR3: CAGSSAQGNTIYF. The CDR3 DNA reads TGTGCCGGATCAAGCGCACAAGGAAACACCATATATTTT.

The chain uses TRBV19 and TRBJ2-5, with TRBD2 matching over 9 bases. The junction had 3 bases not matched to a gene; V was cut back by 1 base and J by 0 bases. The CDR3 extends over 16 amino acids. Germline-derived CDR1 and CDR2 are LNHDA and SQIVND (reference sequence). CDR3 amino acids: CASSIGPSGDQETQYF. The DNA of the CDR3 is TGTGCCAGTAGTATAGGGCCTAGCGGGGACCAAGAGACCCAGTACTTC.

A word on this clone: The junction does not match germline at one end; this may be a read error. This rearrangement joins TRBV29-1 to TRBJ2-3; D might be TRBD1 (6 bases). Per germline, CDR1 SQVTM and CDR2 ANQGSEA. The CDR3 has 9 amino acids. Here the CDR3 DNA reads TGCAGCGTTCGGCAGGGGCGGGATTTT. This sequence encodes CSVRQGRDF.

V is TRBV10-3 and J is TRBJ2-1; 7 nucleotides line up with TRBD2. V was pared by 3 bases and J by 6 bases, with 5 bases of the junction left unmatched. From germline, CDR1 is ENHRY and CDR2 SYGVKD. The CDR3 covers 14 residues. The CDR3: CAISEGLVFNEQFF. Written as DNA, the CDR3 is TGTGCCATCAGTGAAGGACTAGTTTTCAATGAGCAGTTCTTC.